Shown below are 28 T cell receptor beta chains from a single sample sequenced in a study of blood T cell repertoires in COVID-19 (dated by TCRdb to 2020 to 2021). The protocol used for the library was the immunoSEQ multiplex PCR assay. TCRdb retrieved this table from immuneACCESS and kept in-frame rearrangements only. Not all clones are present; in checked studies, unresolved V genes account for under half, and no reason is known for the remainder. A total of 350,000 to 400,000 clones appear in this sample, roughly 90% of them only once. The top ten clonotypes cover about 0.83% of the sample. The source material was PBMCs or T cells enriched from blood (not recorded which). The receptors come from a middle-aged woman who had been exposed to COVID-19.

This clone was observed a few times. The chain couples TRBV7-2 to TRBJ1-2; possible D gene TRBD1, 5 bases. Germline V CDR1 and CDR2: SGHTA, FQGNSA. V dropped 1 base and J dropped 2 bases, with 11 bases sitting between them. This CDR3 is built from 15 residues. CDR3 DNA: TGTGCCAGCAGCTTAGAGGGGTTAAGCAACTATGGCTACACCTTC. It encodes CASSLEGLSNYGYTF.

The chain is built from TRBV10-2 and TRBJ2-1; D perhaps matches TRBD1 (7 bases). Germline CDR1 WSHSY, CDR2 SAAADI. Deletions cut 2 bases from V and 8 bases from J, with 19 bases between. The CDR3 consists of 16 residues. CDR3 coding DNA: TGCGCCAGCAGTGAGCAAGGAGGGGGCCTCTTCGATGAGCAGTTCTTC. Its translation is CASSEQGGGLFDEQFF.

The rearrangement joins TRBV4-3 to TRBJ2-7, with 8 bases identical to TRBD1. The CDR3 has 17 amino acids. J lost 5 bases, V lost 0 bases, and 12 bases had no gene match. Germline lookup yields CDR1 LGHNA and CDR2 YSLEER. The CDR3 DNA is TGCGCCAGCAGCCAAGATCCCAGGGGGCACGCCCGGGACGAGCAGTACTTC. Translated, it gives CASSQDPRGHARDEQYF.

V usage is TRBV10-3 and J usage is TRBJ2-7, with D tentatively TRBD1 (6 bases). This CDR3 has 14 residues. V dropped 3 bases and J dropped 2 bases, with 11 bases sitting between them. Germline V gene sequence: CDR1 ENHRY, CDR2 SYGVKD. CDR3 sequence reads: CAISEPGGTYEQYF. The CDR3 nucleotides read TGTGCCATCAGTGAACCTGGGGGCACCTACGAGCAGTACTTC.

The J gene is TRBJ1-1, the V gene TRBV7-2, with D hard to call. Germline CDR1 and CDR2: SGHTA and FQGNSA. This CDR3 is 16 amino acids long. The ends were cut back, 0 bases at V and 1 base at J, with 12 bases in the middle. The CDR3 sequence is CASSLAPMGANTEAFF. In nucleotides, the CDR3 is TGTGCCAGCAGCTTAGCCCCAATGGGAGCGAACACTGAAGCTTTCTTT.

This chain joins TRBV19 and TRBJ1-5; D is uncertain. Trimming took 4 bases from V and 0 from J, leaving 4 bases between them. CDR3 length equals 13 residues. Germline V gene sequence: CDR1 LNHDA, CDR2 SQIVND (reference sequence). DNA for the CDR3: TGTGCCAGTAGTAAACTTAGCAATCAGCCCCAGCATTTT. Translation gives CASSKLSNQPQHF.

V is TRBV7-9 and J is TRBJ1-5; 7 nucleotides agree with TRBD1. After removal of 5 bases from V and 2 bases from J, the junction contained 0 bases not matched to a gene. The CDR3 consists of 13 residues. CDR1 SEHNR and CDR2 FQNEAQ come from the germline V gene (reference sequence). The CDR3, as DNA: TGTGCCAGCAGCCAGGGGGGCAATCAGCCCCAGCATTTT. Protein product: CASSQGGNQPQHF. Filled out from reference TRBV7-9 and TRBJ1-5, the complete variable domain reads DTGVSQNPRHKITKRGQNVTFRCDPISEHNRLYWYRQTLGQGPEFLTYFQNEAQLEKSRLLSDRFSAERPKGSFSTLEIQRTEQGDSAMYLCASSQGGNQPQHFGDGTRLSIL.

The chain recombines TRBV21-1 with TRBJ2-7; the D segment call TRBD1 is taken from the table without a DNA check. TRBV21-1 is reported as a pseudogene. The CDR3 spans 15 residues. The chain's CDR3 is CASSFQGEGYHEQYF. CDR3 sequence (DNA): TGTGCCAGCAGCTTCCAGGGGGAAGGATACCACGAGCAGTACTTC.

The V call is TRBV11-2, the J call TRBJ2-1, with TRBD2 matching 7 bases. Trimming took 6 bases from V and 2 from J; bases not matched to a gene: 13. Germline V gene lookup returns CDR1 SGHAT and CDR2 FQNNGV. The CDR3 extends over 17 amino acids. CDR3 sequence reads: CASRKSFGGGAYNEQFF. For the CDR3, the DNA is TGTGCCAGCAGGAAATCCTTCGGGGGAGGGGCCTACAATGAGCAGTTCTTC. The full variable domain, its missing parts supplied by reference TRBV11-2 and TRBJ2-1, is EAGVAQSPRYKIIEKRQSVAFWCNPISGHATLYWYQQILGQGPKLLIQFQNNGVVDDSQLPKDRFSAERLKGVDSTLKIQPAKLEDSAVYLCASRKSFGGGAYNEQFFGPGTRLTVL.

The V and J genes are TRBV12-3 or TRBV12-4 and TRBJ1-1, with D maybe TRBD1 (5 bases). Between the trimmed V and J ends, which lost 6 bases and 1 base, there was a span of 9 bases. This CDR3 region has 13 residues. CDR3 loop: CASSRRENTEAFF. In DNA form, the CDR3 reads TGTGCCAGCAGCCGCAGGGAGAACACTGAAGCTTTCTTT.

The chain uses TRBV9 and TRBJ1-3; maybe TRBD1 (6 bases). V lost 0 bases and J 3 bases, leaving 10 bases between the germline ends. The length of the CDR3 is 15 residues. Germline V gene sequence: CDR1 SGDLS, CDR2 YYNGEE. Here the CDR3 reads CASSVGTADGNTIYF. CDR3 nucleotide sequence: TGTGCCAGCAGCGTAGGGACAGCCGATGGAAACACCATATATTTT.

The chain couples TRBV13 to TRBJ1-1; D unresolved. CDR1 PRHDT and CDR2 FYEKMQ come from the germline V gene (reference sequence). V was clipped by 0 bases and J by 6 bases, with 14 bases between them. The CDR3 has 15 amino acids. The CDR3 protein is CASSLGPGRSAEAFF. Here the CDR3 DNA reads TGTGCCAGCAGCTTAGGCCCGGGGAGGTCGGCTGAAGCTTTCTTT.

This rearrangement joins TRBV12-3 or TRBV12-4 to TRBJ2-3; D is perhaps TRBD2 (5 bases). The CDR3 extends over 13 amino acids. Deletions cut 6 bases from V and 10 bases from J, with 17 bases between. The CDR3 protein is CASRMEDRTAQYF. In nucleotides, the CDR3 is TGTGCCAGCAGAATGGAAGATAGGACTGCGCAGTATTTT.

The rearrangement uses TRBV6-5 and TRBJ1-1; D is possibly TRBD1 (6 bases). The ends were cut back, 6 bases at V and 7 bases at J, with 15 bases in the middle. The germline gives CDR1 MNHEY, CDR2 SVGAGI. The CDR3 extends over 13 amino acids. In DNA form, the CDR3 reads TGTGCCAGCAGAAGAAAAATGGACAGTGAAGCTTTCTTT. It is translated as CASRRKMDSEAFF.

The genes are TRBV14 and TRBJ2-6; 8 nucleotides line up with TRBD1. Germline CDR1 SGHDN, CDR2 FVKESK. The CDR3 is made up of 17 amino acids. After removal of 0 bases from V and 2 bases from J, the junction contained 3 bases not matched to a gene. The CDR3 DNA reads TGTGCCAGCAGCCAAGACAGGGGGCGAACTGGGGCCAACGTCCTGACTTTC. It codes for CASSQDRGRTGANVLTF.

This chain connects TRBV7-2 to TRBJ2-7, with D perhaps TRBD1 (6 bases). The germline V gene has CDR1 SGHTA and CDR2 FQGNSA. The CDR3 is 14 amino acids. Trimming took off 4 bases at V and 2 bases at J, with 12 bases between the two ends. In DNA, the CDR3 is TGTGCCAGCAGCTGGGCAGGGGACCCCTACGAGCAGTACTTC. Translation: CASSWAGDPYEQYF.

This rearrangement joins TRBV19 to TRBJ2-4; 7 positions match TRBD1. The CDR3 is 15 residues long. Germline CDR1 LNHDA, CDR2 SQIVND (reference sequence). The ends lost 3 bases at V and 3 bases at J; junction bases unmatched: 5. The CDR3 region is CASSMTGRSKNIQYF. CDR3 sequence (DNA): TGTGCCAGTAGTATGACAGGGAGAAGCAAAAACATTCAGTACTTC.

J is TRBJ1-2 and V is TRBV2, with 7 bases lining up with TRBD1. Germline CDR1 SNHLY, CDR2 FYNNEI. The CDR3 has 14 residues. Unmatched junction bases numbered 8, after V lost 8 bases and J lost 2 bases. As DNA, the CDR3 is TGTGCCAGCCGAGGGGGCGCGTTAAACTATGGCTACACCTTC. Translation gives CASRGGALNYGYTF. The variable domain in full, completed from reference TRBV2 and TRBJ1-2, reads EPEVTQTPSHQVTQMGQEVILRCVPISNHLYFYWYRQILGQKVEFLVSFYNNEISEKSEIFDDQFSVERPDGSNFTLKIRSTKLEDSAMYFCASRGGALNYGYTFGSGTRLTVV.

This clone has more than one count but fewer than ten. V gene TRBV7-9 combines with J gene TRBJ1-2, with D tentatively TRBD1 (6 bases). Trimming took off 4 bases at V and 3 bases at J, with 15 bases between the two ends. CDR1 and CDR2 (germline): SEHNR, FQNEAQ (reference sequence). The CDR3 length is 15 residues. The CDR3 DNA reads as TGTGCCAGCAGCTCAGCAGGGGCGACAGACTATGGCTACACCTTC. Residues: CASSSAGATDYGYTF.

V is TRBV14 and J is TRBJ2-1, with 14 positions matching TRBD2. Germline V gene lookup returns CDR1 SGHDN and CDR2 FVKESK. The CDR3 loop spans 21 amino acids. V lost 4 bases and J lost 9; bases outside the gene matches: 23. CDR3 DNA: TGTGCCAGCAGCCCCTCTTACCGCCGGGAGCCGACTAGCGGGAGGGCCGGTGAGCAGTTCTTC. Translated: CASSPSYRREPTSGRAGEQFF.

This rearrangement joins TRBV6-2 or TRBV6-3 to TRBJ2-3; 9 nucleotides agree with TRBD2. Germline CDR1 and CDR2: MNHEY and SVGEGT. The CDR3 sequence is 15 residues long. V was pared by 2 bases and J by 7 bases, with 7 bases of the junction left unmatched. The CDR3 loop reads CASSYTRGGRNTQYF. For the CDR3, the DNA is TGTGCCAGCAGTTACACGCGGGGGGGGCGAAATACGCAGTATTTT.

This clone has only a few counts. This chain uses TRBV5-1 with TRBJ2-5, with D unclear. This CDR3 comprises 13 residues. Germline lookup yields CDR1 SGHRS and CDR2 YFSETQ. The germline V and J ends were trimmed by 4 bases and 7 bases, with 14 bases remaining between them. CDR3 in amino acids: CASSPGDLGTQYF. For the CDR3, the DNA is TGCGCCAGCAGCCCCGGAGACCTCGGGACCCAGTACTTC.

V gene TRBV6-6 combines with J gene TRBJ2-5; 7 nucleotides align to TRBD2. V shed 6 bases and J 4 bases; nucleotides not matched to a gene: 5. CDR3 length equals 13 residues. The germline V gene has CDR1 MNHNY and CDR2 SVGAGI (reference sequence). The CDR3 spells CASSGLVSETQYF. CDR3 DNA: TGTGCCAGCAGCGGACTAGTATCAGAGACCCAGTACTTC.

This clone was counted a few times. The chain uses TRBV24-1 and TRBJ1-2; the match to TRBD1 covers 10 bases. Germline V CDR1 and CDR2: KGHDR, SFDVKD. The CDR3 length is 15 residues. V gave up 4 bases and J gave up 3 bases; unmatched junction bases: 4. The CDR3 DNA is TGTGCCACCAGTGAGGCTGGACAGGGGGACTATGGCTACACCTTC. Translation: CATSEAGQGDYGYTF.

The chain has TRBV4-3 and TRBJ1-3, with D maybe TRBD1 (6 bases). Trimming took off 4 bases at V and 0 bases at J, with 10 bases between the two ends. CDR3 length equals 15 residues. Germline assignment: CDR1 LGHNA and CDR2 YSLEER. CDR3 DNA sequence: TGCGCCAGCAGCCCGACAGGCATCTCTGGAAACACCATATATTTT. The encoded protein is CASSPTGISGNTIYF.

The rearrangement joins TRBV30 to TRBJ1-5; 8 bases align to TRBD1. V was pared by 3 bases and J by 7 bases, with 8 bases of the junction left unmatched. Germline CDR1 is GTSNPN and CDR2 is SVGIG (reference sequence). The CDR3 sequence is 14 residues long. The chain's CDR3 is CAWRDRGRSQPQHF. In DNA, the CDR3 is TGTGCCTGGAGAGACAGGGGAAGGAGCCAGCCCCAGCATTTT.

The rearrangement links TRBV7-2 to TRBJ2-2, with a weak D call TRBD1 (6 bases). Per germline, CDR1 SGHTA and CDR2 FQGNSA. V was trimmed by 0 bases and J by 0 bases, leaving 14 bases between them. CDR3 size: 18 residues. The CDR3 sequence is CASSLAWGRHANTGELFF. The CDR3 DNA reads TGTGCCAGCAGCTTAGCGTGGGGGCGGCACGCGAACACCGGGGAGCTGTTTTTT. The whole variable domain, remainder taken from reference TRBV7-2 and TRBJ2-2, is GAGVSQSPSNKVTEKGKDVELRCDPISGHTALYWYRQSLGQGLEFLIYFQGNSAPDKSGLPSDRFSAERTGGSVSTLTIQRTQQEDSAVYLCASSLAWGRHANTGELFFGEGSRLTVL.

V gene TRBV7-2 combines with J gene TRBJ2-3; D call uncertain. This CDR3 contains 13 residues. Germline V gives CDR1 SGHTA, CDR2 FQGNSA. Trimming removed 2 bases from V and 2 bases from J, with 5 bases in between. The CDR3: CASSLSYTDTQYF. The CDR3 nucleotides read TGTGCCAGCAGCTTATCCTACACAGATACGCAGTATTTT.